This T cell receptor (beta chain) was sequenced in a study of T cells in Graves' hyperthyroidism and ophthalmopathy. Researchers took RNA transcripts and amplified the TCR beta CDR3 regions from them. When the TCR CDR3 underwent first-round RT-PCR, the HTBI primer set was used. TCRdb ran MiXCR on the multiplex PCR reads and lists one entry per CDR3 protein. The profile shows 300,000 to 450,000 distinct CDR3 sequences, 13% of them singletons. The CDR3 covers 17 residues. From germline, CDR1 is SGHTA and CDR2 FQGTGA. V gave up 1 base and J gave up 2 bases; unmatched junction bases: 7. This clonotype was found once.

Specimen: blood. J is TRBJ2-1 and V is TRBV7-3; 8 bases map to TRBD1. This TCR was sampled from a woman aged 18-29 years with Graves' hyperthyroidism. CDR3 in amino acids: CASSLKVGRGPYNEQFF. The DNA of the CDR3 is TGTGCCAGCAGCTTAAAGGTGGGCAGGGGGCCCTACAATGAGCAGTTCTTC.